One and the same sample provided the 32 T cell receptor beta chains below, sequenced in a study of tumor and adjacent non-tumor tissue in lung cancer. A modified ARM-PCR protocol with three rounds of nested PCR amplified TCRbeta. TCRdb re-called the multiplex PCR reads with MiXCR, one entry per CDR3 protein. The sample lists about 76,000 distinct CDR3 sequences, 55% to 70% seen once, with around 12% in the top ten. No cell sorting was done before RNA was extracted from the tissue. The specimen sequenced was lung tumor tissue. The receptors come from a woman in her 70s with non-small cell lung cancer.

As concerns this clonotype: A junction end diverges from the germline sequence, so it may reflect a read error. The chain has TRBV6-5 and TRBJ2-6, with D perhaps assigned TRBD1 or TRBD2 (5 bases each). CDR3 length: 16 residues. The germline gives CDR1 MNHEY, CDR2 SVGAGI. Written as DNA, the CDR3 is TGTGCCAGCATTTACTTGATGGACTCTGGGGCCAATGTCCTGACTTTC. This translates into CASIYLMDSGANVLTF.

Points on this clonotype: This clone may be a read error of a much larger clone one base away. The CDR3 does not close with the conserved phenylalanine or tryptophan, likely indicating a read error. V usage is TRBV28 and J usage is TRBJ2-7, with 7 bases lining up with TRBD2. Germline CDR1 reads MDHEN; CDR2 reads SYDVKM. Trimming took 3 bases from V and 0 from J; bases not matched to a gene: 2. This CDR3 spans 14 amino acids. CDR3 protein: CASSFRGDSYEQYL. The DNA of the CDR3 is TGTGCCAGCAGTTTTCGGGGGGACTCCTACGAGCAGTACTTA.

In the case of this clonotype: One junction end does not reproduce the germline sequence, and a read error may be involved. This rearrangement joins TRBV10-3 to TRBJ2-1; 11 bases agree with TRBD2. There are 17 residues in the CDR3. Germline assignment: CDR1 ENHRY and CDR2 SYGVKD. The CDR3 coding sequence is TGTGCCATCAGTGACTTGGGACTAGCGGACTCCTTCAATGGGCAGTTCTTC. This codes for CAISDLGLADSFNGQFF.

This clonotype came up once. The junction shows a germline mismatch at one end, possibly a read error. The rearrangement joins TRBV6-1 to TRBJ1-4, with D possibly TRBD1 on 5 matching bases. Germline V lookup: CDR1 MNHNS, CDR2 SASEGT. The CDR3 spans 13 residues. The CDR3 nucleotides are TGTGCCACCGGACATGGCCCGAATGGAAAACTGTTTTTT. Amino acid sequence: CATGHGPNGKLFF.

The chain combines TRBV12-3 or TRBV12-4 with TRBJ2-3, with D uncertain. Trimming took off 0 bases at V and 4 bases at J, with 11 bases between the two ends. The CDR3 totals 15 residues. CDR3 DNA sequence: TGTGCCAGCAGTTTAGCGGTAGCCCACCCAGATACGCAGTATTTT. Translating gives CASSLAVAHPDTQYF.

On this clonotype itself: The junction departs from germline at one end; a sequencing error may be responsible. V usage is TRBV6-5 and J usage is TRBJ1-1, with D perhaps TRBD1 (6 bases). CDR1 is MNHEY, CDR2 SVGAGI, per germline. The CDR3 has 15 amino acids. CDR3 loop: CASSPTGGQETEAFF. CDR3 coding DNA: TGTGCCAGCAGTCCGACGGGGGGGCAGGAGACTGAAGCTTTCTTC.

Of note for this clonotype: One end of the junction fails to match germline, which may point to a read error. The V call is TRBV6-1, the J call TRBJ2-1; TRBD2 matches 7 bases. The CDR3 totals 16 residues. The germline V gene encodes CDR1 MNHNS and CDR2 SASEGT. CDR3 region: CASARTSGSPAGEQSF. The CDR3 DNA follows: TGTGCCAGCGCAAGGACTAGTGGGAGTCCCGCGGGTGAGCAGTCCTTC.

This clonotype has just a few counts. J is TRBJ2-7 and V is TRBV27; weak D call: TRBD1 (6 bases). CDR1 is MNHEY, CDR2 SMNVEV, per germline (reference sequence). V gave up 2 bases and J gave up 0 bases, with 8 bases separating them. The CDR3 spans 14 residues. CDR3 coding DNA: TGTGCCAGCAGTTTACGGGACAACTCCTACGAGCAGTACTTC. Amino acid sequence: CASSLRDNSYEQYF.

To note about this clonotype: No DNA is shown, since the ends of the CDR3 on it are uncertain; the CDR3 is the one TCRdb lists. The rearrangement joins TRBV4-2 to TRBJ2-2; TRBD2 is the table's D call, not checked against the DNA. Per germline, CDR1 LGHNA and CDR2 YNFKEQ. 19 amino acids form the CDR3, both terminal residues included. CDR3 loop: CASSQDFIVGSGNTGELSF.

Note on this clonotype: The junction departs from the called germline gene at one end, perhaps through a read error. The chain combines TRBV29-1 with TRBJ2-1, with D perhaps TRBD1 (5 bases). CDR3 length: 13 residues. CDR1 is SQVTM, CDR2 ANQGSEA, per germline. The CDR3: CSLTGTSYNEQFF. CDR3 DNA sequence: TGTAGCCTTACAGGTACCTCCTACAATGAGCAGTTCTTT.

A word on this clonotype: Lacking the conserved final phenylalanine or tryptophan, this CDR3 likely reflects a read error. This rearrangement joins TRBV5-1 to TRBJ1-1, with a tentative D call TRBD1 (5 bases). Germline V CDR1 and CDR2: SGHRS, YFSETQ. The CDR3 runs to 17 residues. The CDR3 coding sequence is TGCGCCAGCAGCACCCGGGACGGCGCTTTCATGAACACAGAAGCTTTCCTT. It yields the protein CASSTRDGAFMNTEAFL.

CDR3 loop: CASRGGENSYNEQFF. The CDR3 bases are TGTGCCAGCAGAGGCGGAGAGAACTCCTACAATGAGCAGTTCTTC. This chain connects TRBV6-1 to TRBJ2-1, with D unclear. Germline V gene data show CDR1 as MNHNS and CDR2 as SASEGT. The CDR3 has 15 residues. V was pared by 6 bases and J by 0 bases, with 12 bases between.

For this clonotype: An end of the junction does not agree with germline; a read error may underlie this. The J gene is TRBJ1-1, the V gene TRBV29-1; no firm D call. Germline V gene data show CDR1 as SQVTM and CDR2 as ANQGSEA. This CDR3 region has 14 residues. In nucleotides, the CDR3 is TGCAGCGTCGAAGATGAGAGGAAGAGAACTGAAGCTTTCTTT. It encodes CSVEDERKRTEAFF. Based on the CDR3 plus reference TRBV29-1 and TRBJ1-1, the full variable domain is SAVISQKPSRDICQRGTSLTIQCQVDSQVTMMFWYRQQPGQSLTLIATANQGSEATYESGFVIDKFPISRPNLTFSTLTVSNMSPEDSSIYLCSVEDERKRTEAFFGQGTRLTVV.

A remark on this clonotype: A read error is likely, as this CDR3 ends without the conserved phenylalanine or tryptophan. The chain is built from TRBV29-1 and TRBJ2-3, with 7 bases identical to TRBD2. CDR3 length: 12 amino acids. Per germline, CDR1 SQVTM and CDR2 ANQGSEA. CDR3 sequence: CSGGEGTDTQYY. CDR3 DNA: TGCAGTGGGGGGGAGGGGACAGATACGCAGTATTAT.

This clonotype showed up just once. One end of the junction does not line up with germline, which may come from a read error. The J gene is TRBJ2-2, the V gene TRBV6-1; unclear D gene. This CDR3 has 14 amino acids. CDR1 MNHNS and CDR2 SASEGT come from the germline V gene. CDR3 region: CACSDFPDTGELFF. CDR3 bases: TGTGCCTGCAGTGATTTCCCGGACACCGGGGAGCTGTTTTTT.

This clonotype was counted only a few times. V and J are TRBV10-3 and TRBJ2-1; possibly TRBD1 or TRBD2 for D (7 bases each). CDR3 length equals 15 residues. Trimming pared 3 bases from V and 9 bases from J, leaving 18 bases between. Germline CDR1 ENHRY, CDR2 SYGVKD. The DNA for the CDR3 is TGTGCCATCAGTGATCGGACTCAGGGGGGGGGTGAGCAGTTCTTC. Residues: CAISDRTQGGGEQFF.

This clonotype was counted only a few times. Being one base from a much bigger clone, this may be a read error. This chain uses TRBV7-9 with TRBJ2-7; 9 nucleotides line up with TRBD1. Germline CDR1 reads SEHNR; CDR2 reads FQNEAQ (reference sequence). The junction had 14 bases not matched to a gene; V was cut back by 8 bases and J by 6 bases. The CDR3 length is 15 residues. CDR3 coding DNA: TGTGCCAGCGGCCCGGACAGGGGTGAATGGGGCGAGCAGTACTTC. The encoded protein is CASGPDRGEWGEQYF. Complete variable domain (other parts from reference TRBV7-9 and TRBJ2-7): DTGVSQNPRHKITKRGQNVTFRCDPISEHNRLYWYRQTLGQGPEFLTYFQNEAQLEKSRLLSDRFSAERPKGSFSTLEIQRTEQGDSAMYLCASGPDRGEWGEQYFGPGTRLTVT.

This chain connects TRBV5-4 to TRBJ2-5; D unclear. The CDR3 consists of 13 residues. Trimming took off 10 bases at V and 7 bases at J, with 20 bases between the two ends. Per germline, CDR1 SGHNT and CDR2 YYREEE (reference sequence). This CDR3 is CAGRLGQDGTQYF. DNA of the CDR3: TGTGCCGGCCGCTTGGGTCAGGACGGGACCCAGTACTTC.

Within the sample, this clonotype is medium-sized. The V gene is TRBV29-1, the J gene TRBJ1-1; no clear D gene. The V gene's germline CDR1 is SQVTM and CDR2 ANQGSEA. The CDR3 consists of 12 residues. Trimming stripped 3 bases from V and 1 base from J, with 6 bases between. CDR3 residues: CSVDPGNTEAFF. Written as DNA, the CDR3 is TGCAGCGTTGATCCAGGGAACACTGAAGCTTTCTTT. The variable domain in full, completed from reference TRBV29-1 and TRBJ1-1, reads SAVISQKPSRDICQRGTSLTIQCQVDSQVTMMFWYRQQPGQSLTLIATANQGSEATYESGFVIDKFPISRPNLTFSTLTVSNMSPEDSSIYLCSVDPGNTEAFFGQGTRLTVV.

Regarding this clonotype: One end of the junction does not line up with germline, which may come from a read error. The J gene is TRBJ2-1, the V gene TRBV7-2, with TRBD2 matching over 11 bases. The germline CDR1 and CDR2 sequences are SGHTA and FQGNSA. The CDR3 is 16 residues long. CDR3 sequence: CASTKTSGDTGNEHFF. The DNA of the CDR3 is TGTGCCAGCACCAAGACTAGCGGGGACACCGGCAATGAGCATTTCTTC.

V usage is TRBV29-1 and J usage is TRBJ2-1; 7 bases line up with TRBD1. The J call may be incorrect, as the DNA end agrees better with TRBJ2-7. The CDR3 extends over 12 amino acids. Per germline, CDR1 SQVTM and CDR2 ANQGSEA. The CDR3 DNA is TGCAGCGTTACGGGACAGAGTTATGAGCAGTACGTC. Translation: CSVTGQSYEQYV.

This clonotype showed up many times. In nucleotides, the CDR3 is TGTGCCAGCAGTGCCGCGGGGGCAGGGAATTGGAAGAGCAATCAGCCCCAGCATTTT. It specifies CASSAAGAGNWKSNQPQHF. V gene TRBV12-3 or TRBV12-4 combines with J gene TRBJ1-5, with D possibly TRBD1 on 6 matching bases. The CDR3 is made up of 19 amino acids. Trimming removed 5 bases at V and 1 base at J, with 24 bases between.

Remarks on this clonotype: This may arise from a read error, as a much more abundant clone is one base away. The genes are TRBV6-5 and TRBJ2-7, with 7 bases matching TRBD1. The CDR3 totals 13 residues. Looked up from germline, CDR1 is MNHEY and CDR2 is SVGAGI. The CDR3 sequence is CASLGQNTYDQYF. The CDR3 DNA reads TGTGCCAGCCTGGGACAGAACACCTACGATCAGTACTTC.

Comments on this clonotype: Compared with germline, one end of the junction differs, possibly owing to a read error. The J gene is TRBJ2-1, the V gene TRBV11-1; D uncertain. Germline V gene data show CDR1 as SGHAT and CDR2 as FQDESV (reference sequence). This CDR3 is 13 amino acids long. CDR3 DNA: TGTGTCAGCAGCCCCGGACCCGTCGTTGAGCAGTTCTTC. Translating gives CVSSPGPVVEQFF.

Note on this clonotype: This CDR3 fails to terminate in the conserved phenylalanine or tryptophan, so it likely reflects a read error. The chain uses TRBV5-1 and TRBJ2-1; 8 positions match TRBD2. Germline V gene sequence: CDR1 SGHRS, CDR2 YFSETQ. The CDR3 consists of 16 residues. CDR3 DNA: TGCGCCAGCAGCTTATTAGCGGGACACTACTACGATGAGCAGTTCCTC. Encoded protein: CASSLLAGHYYDEQFL.

The chain couples TRBV16 to TRBJ1-5; no firm D call. Trimming removed 0 bases at V and 6 bases at J, with 6 bases between. Germline loops: CDR1 KGHSY, CDR2 FQNENV. The CDR3 totals 13 residues. CDR3 nucleotides: TGTGCCAGCAGCCAATCGAATAGTCAGCCCCAGCATTTT. Translating it yields CASSQSNSQPQHF.

Only one count was recorded for this clonotype. This may arise from a read error, as a much more abundant clone is one base away. The chain carries TRBV30 and TRBJ2-3, with TRBD2 matching 8 bases. CDR1 and CDR2 from the germline V gene are GTSNPN and SVGIG (reference sequence). CDR3 length: 15 amino acids. The CDR3 here is CAWSRAGGGTYTQYF. CDR3 in DNA: TGTGCCTGGAGTCGCGCGGGGGGAGGCACATATACGCAGTATTTT.

This sequence joins TRBV4-1 and TRBJ2-7, with 8 bases fitting TRBD2. Trimming cost V 7 bases and J 3 bases; bases outside gene matches: 11. Germline CDR1 MGHRA, CDR2 YSYEKL. The CDR3 totals 15 residues. The CDR3 here is CASNPELAVCYEQYF. The CDR3 DNA reads as TGCGCCAGCAACCCAGAACTAGCGGTATGCTACGAGCAGTACTTC.

This clonotype was counted once. The V call is TRBV28, the J call TRBJ1-5, with TRBD1 as a possible D gene (6 bases). Trimming shortened V by 5 bases and J by 10 bases, and 18 bases separated the two germline ends. The germline V gene has CDR1 MDHEN and CDR2 SYDVKM. The CDR3 runs to 14 residues. CDR3 DNA: TGTGCCAGCAGTACAGGGTTCGGCAATCGTCCCCAGCATTTT. Translated: CASSTGFGNRPQHF.

A remark on this clonotype: The junction shows a germline mismatch at one end, possibly a read error. V gene TRBV6-1 combines with J gene TRBJ2-7; D remains unclear. Per germline, CDR1 MNHNS and CDR2 SASEGT. The CDR3 spans 15 residues. In DNA, the CDR3 is TGTGCAAGCAGTGTTACGCAAAGCCTTCTCTCCGAGCAGTACTTC. Amino acid sequence: CASSVTQSLLSEQYF.

The count of this clonotype is one. This chain connects TRBV6-1 to TRBJ1-2; TRBD1 aligns across 8 bases. Germline V lookup: CDR1 MNHNS, CDR2 SASEGT. The CDR3 is 13 residues long. V was pared by 10 bases and J by 6 bases, with 10 bases of the junction left unmatched. This CDR3 is CANRQGTIDGYTF. DNA of the CDR3: TGTGCCAACAGACAGGGGACTATAGATGGCTACACCTTC.

This clonotype was found once. One end of the junction fails to match germline, which may point to a read error. The chain is built from TRBV4-2 and TRBJ2-7; D unclear. Germline V gene sequence: CDR1 LGHNA, CDR2 YNFKEQ. This CDR3 contains 17 residues. The CDR3 is CASSRDFPTSTSYEQYF. The CDR3 nucleotides are TGTGCCAGCAGCCGAGATTTTCCAACATCAACCTCCTATGAGCAGTACTTC.